The present T cell receptor beta chain was sequenced within a study of Ad26.COV2.S vaccination and SARS-CoV-2 variants. Study results and limitations: Researchers reported similar non-spike TCR breadth in vaccine and placebo recipients.

The table came from immunoSEQ multiplex PCR; TCRdb's copy has only in-frame clones and leaves some out. The sample shows approximately 460,000 clones, 80% to 90% of them seen only once. On this clone itself: No antigen is known for it. Other DNA sequences within the sample encode an identical CDR3.

Indicated treatment: 15 to 20 received Ad26.COV2.S at low or high dose, single or two shots; a few received placebo; per-sample allocation not given. The samples were gathered on day 63 after the first injection of vaccine or placebo. Germline V gene sequence: CDR1 SEHNR, CDR2 FQNEAQ (reference sequence). Trimming left V 0 bases short and J 7 bases short, with 6 bases between. This CDR3 has 13 residues. The receptor was derived from a person between 18 and 65 years old who received the Ad26.COV2.S COVID-19 vaccine or a placebo. The sequencing here drew on peripheral blood, taken in a trial of Ad26.COV2.S vaccine versus placebo. The chain uses TRBV7-9 and TRBJ2-2, with a tentative D call TRBD1 (6 bases). The CDR3 bases are TGTGCCAGCAGCTTAGCAGGGGGCGGGGAGCTGTTTTTT. Protein product: CASSLAGGGELFF.